The present entry profiles one T cell receptor (beta chain) with its context. The protocol was immunoSEQ multiplex PCR, while the TCRdb copy is restricted to in-frame clones and leaves out a portion. The table includes about 100,000 clones, about 90% detected once. Germline V CDR1 and CDR2: PRHDT, FYEKMQ (reference sequence). V was clipped by 5 bases and J by 3 bases; unmatched bases: 2. The CDR3 length is 14 residues. The data were obtained in a study of identifying expanded T cells in peripheral blood. The sample comprised blood. This chain joins TRBV13 and TRBJ2-7, with TRBD2 identical over 12 bases. The TCR comes from a person between 18 and 75 years old in good health. In nucleotides, the CDR3 is TGTGCCAGCAGCCTAGCGGGAGGGGACTACGAGCAGTACTTC. Protein product: CASSLAGGDYEQYF.